This T cell receptor beta chain was identified during a study of blood T cell repertoires in COVID-19. Study-level information: Sites in the United States, Italy and Spain provided acute and convalescent COVID-19 samples. Nucleic acid was either cDNA or gDNA, and it came from T cells, B-cell-depleted T cells, or PBMCs.

J was trimmed by 5 bases and V by 1 base; bases with no gene match: 6. CDR3 length: 15 residues. CDR1 is SGDLS, CDR2 YYNGEE, per germline. Under the authors' procedure: Reference gene primer amplification yielded estimated nucleated cell counts. Measured with immunoSEQ multiplex PCR; TCRdb has only the in-frame clones, and not every one. The V and J calls and clone size come from that table; D and trimming were worked out from the DNA. This sample has approximately 70,000 clones; roughly 80% occur once, and the top ten carry roughly 9.7%. Sequencing was performed on peripheral blood. This clonotype was obtained from a woman of 80 years or more with acute or convalescent COVID-19. The chain couples TRBV9 to TRBJ2-5; 9 bases agree with TRBD2. CDR3 coding DNA: TGTGCCAGCAGCGTAAGCGGGGGGAGGACGGAGACCCAGTACTTC. This sequence encodes CASSVSGGRTETQYF.